These T cell receptor beta chains were read from a single sample in a study of cytomegalovirus exposure and HLA in healthy donors. Assay: immunoSEQ multiplex PCR; the TCRdb copy retains only in-frame clones and omits some. Among around 150,000 clones listed, roughly 91% were seen once. Sequenced: PBMCs. The receptor source for this set is a woman younger than 35 in good health and CMV-seropositive. The conserved cysteine and the conserved F or W are not part of the CDR3 here.

j_call v_call cdr3_aa
TRBJ2-7 TRBV9 ASSVGGGRRDEQY
TRBJ2-2 TRBV9 ASSPHTGELF
TRBJ2-5 TRBV6-6 ASSNAGPWSETQY
TRBJ2-2 TRBV7-2 ASSLEPMTPITGELF
TRBJ1-2 TRBV6-1 ASSEYPGTGGYT
TRBJ2-5 TRBV7-3 ASSTTATGRETQY
TRBJ2-2 TRBV7-2 ASSFGTGELF
TRBJ2-3 TRBV5-1 ASSLADGGGTDTQY
TRBJ2-1 TRBV10-3 AISDQTYNEQF
TRBJ2-1 TRBV7-3 ASSSLAGGNEQF
TRBJ1-3 TRBV5-1 ASSPTGGLRGNTIY
TRBJ1-2 TRBV6-5 ASRPEDSAFYGYT
TRBJ2-7 TRBV7-9 ASSVTGGEQY
TRBJ2-2 TRBV4-3 ASSQEAGGAGELF
TRBJ2-1 TRBV20-1 SARLLNEQF
TRBJ2-2 TRBV7-9 ASSFWDYFTGELF
TRBJ2-1 TRBV30 AWSGGYNEQF
TRBJ2-7 TRBV28 ASRYKTGLAGVYEQY
TRBJ1-2 TRBV5-6 ASSFMKERTATLYGYT
TRBJ2-1 TRBV27 ASSFRGNEQF
TRBJ1-4 TRBV2 ASSRDRVNEKLF
TRBJ2-3 TRBV15 ATSGDSAGGTDTQY
TRBJ1-4 TRBV11-2 ASSSLPGATNEKLF
TRBJ2-6 TRBV28 ASTRQGGSGANVLT
TRBJ1-2 TRBV29-1 SVAVTDGYT
TRBJ1-5 TRBV27 ASSLLTGGGQPQH
TRBJ1-1 TRBV21-1 ASSNPPLMNTEAF